This T cell receptor beta chain was profiled in a study of response to subunit inactivated influenza vaccine (dated by TCRdb to the late 2010s). Describing the broader study: Deep quantitative profiling of the T cell receptor repertoire was used in the study to follow responses to a trivalent subunit inactivated influenza vaccine.

This clonotype showed up just a few times. Its target antigen remains unknown. Per-base qualities were not stored, and no clone one base away is much larger. The library was built by means of RT-PCR. Sequencing relied on an Illumina HiSeq 2500. Through fastp at Q25 and MiXCR, TCRdb rebuilt clones from the public reads, retaining in-frame beta chains. Rows with one shared CDR3 protein collapse into an entry with the most common genes and DNA. The table for this sample lists around 520,000 distinct CDR3 sequences; about 11% of them were counted only once. The ten largest clones represent 9.5% to 13% of the sample. The paper as a whole reports these results and caveats: It was suggested by the authors that each seasonal influenza vaccination may recruit only a limited number of new T cells.

The CDR1 and CDR2 encoded by the germline V gene are LGHNA and YNFKEQ. For this chain, trimming is 1 base at the V end and 3 bases at the J end, and the number of junction bases without a gene match is 7. Including the terminal cysteine and phenylalanine, the CDR3 comprises 16 residues. Only the CDR3 region is kept as DNA, spanning 48 bases read in frame from base 1. The source of this sequence is a middle-aged man who received an inactivated influenza vaccine. Donor details come from another sample of the same person, matched by shared clones. The sequence joins TRBV4-2 to TRBJ2-5; the junction holds 8 bases that match TRBD2. Specimen: PBMCs from blood, collected on the day of vaccination. Here is the DNA: TGTGCCAGCAGCCAAGCTCGCGGGAGGATGGAAGAGACCCAGTACTTC. It is translated as CASSQARGRMEETQYF.